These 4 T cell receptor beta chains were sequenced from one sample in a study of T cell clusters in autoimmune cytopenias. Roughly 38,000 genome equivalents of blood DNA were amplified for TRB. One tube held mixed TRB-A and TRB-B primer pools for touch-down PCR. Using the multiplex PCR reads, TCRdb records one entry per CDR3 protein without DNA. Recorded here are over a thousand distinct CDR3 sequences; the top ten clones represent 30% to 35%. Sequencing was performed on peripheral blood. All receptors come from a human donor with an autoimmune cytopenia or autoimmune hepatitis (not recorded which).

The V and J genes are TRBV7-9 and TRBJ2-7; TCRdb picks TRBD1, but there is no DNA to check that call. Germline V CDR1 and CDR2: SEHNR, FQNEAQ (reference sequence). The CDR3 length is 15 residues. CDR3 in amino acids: CASSLYGTAAYEQYF.

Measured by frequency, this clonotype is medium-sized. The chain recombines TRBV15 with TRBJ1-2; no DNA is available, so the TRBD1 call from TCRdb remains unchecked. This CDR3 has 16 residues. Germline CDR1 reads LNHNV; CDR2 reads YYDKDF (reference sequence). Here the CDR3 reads CATSRGGTGANYGYTF.

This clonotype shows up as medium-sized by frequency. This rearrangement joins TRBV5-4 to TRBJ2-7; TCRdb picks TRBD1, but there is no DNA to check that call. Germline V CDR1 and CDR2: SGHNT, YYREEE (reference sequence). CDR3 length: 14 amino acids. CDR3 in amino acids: CASSLTGISYEQYF. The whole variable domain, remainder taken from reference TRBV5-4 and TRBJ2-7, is ETGVTQSPTHLIKTRGQQVTLRCSSQSGHNTVSWYQQALGQGPQFIFQYYREEENGRGNFPPRFSGLQFPNYSSELNVNALELDDSALYLCASSLTGISYEQYFGPGTRLTVT.

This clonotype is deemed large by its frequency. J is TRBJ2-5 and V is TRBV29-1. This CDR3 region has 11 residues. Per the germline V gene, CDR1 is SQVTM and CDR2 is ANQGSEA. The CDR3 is CSVTQTETQYF.